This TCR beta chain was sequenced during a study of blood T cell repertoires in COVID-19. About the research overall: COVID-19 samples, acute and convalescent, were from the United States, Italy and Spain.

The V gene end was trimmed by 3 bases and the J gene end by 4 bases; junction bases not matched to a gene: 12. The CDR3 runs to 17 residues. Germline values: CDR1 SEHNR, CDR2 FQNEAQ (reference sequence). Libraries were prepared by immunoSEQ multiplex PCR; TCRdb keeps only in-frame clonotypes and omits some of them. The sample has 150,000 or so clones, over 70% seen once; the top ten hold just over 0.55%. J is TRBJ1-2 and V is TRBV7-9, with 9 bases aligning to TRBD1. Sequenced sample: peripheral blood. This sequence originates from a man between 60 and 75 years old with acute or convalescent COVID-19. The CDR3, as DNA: TGTGCCAGCAGCTTTTCAATCCCGGGACAGGGCTCCTATGGCTACACCTTC. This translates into CASSFSIPGQGSYGYTF.